The 29 T cell receptor beta chains below come from one sample, sequenced in a study of regulatory T cells in long-lasting Graves disease. For TCR beta, libraries came from iRepertoire HTBI primers and Arm-PCR of CDR3 regions. TCRdb used MiXCR to reprocess the multiplex PCR reads, holding one entry per CDR3 protein. The table includes a few hundred thousand distinct CDR3 sequences, approximately 18% detected once. Indicated time point: newly diagnosed GD, antithyroid drugs for less than 3 months. RNA extracted from PBMCs served as the sequencing template. This sample was shared with a second study, whose subject was T cells in Graves' hyperthyroidism and ophthalmopathy.

The sample was peripheral blood mononuclear cells (PBMCs), taken at new diagnosis, from a patient treated with antithyroid drugs. These receptors all stem from a woman aged 25-40 years with Graves disease.

V is TRBV11-2 and J is TRBJ1-6; D ambiguous. V was trimmed by 1 base and J by 9 bases, leaving 10 bases between them. This CDR3 is 14 amino acids long. From germline, CDR1 is SGHAT and CDR2 FQNNGV. This chain's CDR3 is CASSLGLKGSPLHF. CDR3 sequence (DNA): TGTGCCAGCAGCTTAGGACTGAAGGGTTCACCCCTCCACTTT. Complete variable domain (other parts from reference TRBV11-2 and TRBJ1-6): EAGVAQSPRYKIIEKRQSVAFWCNPISGHATLYWYQQILGQGPKLLIQFQNNGVVDDSQLPKDRFSAERLKGVDSTLKIQPAKLEDSAVYLCASSLGLKGSPLHFGNGTRLTVT.

This clonotype was counted ten times or more. The J gene is TRBJ2-7, the V gene TRBV20-1, with D maybe TRBD1 (5 bases). There are 12 residues in the CDR3. Germline CDR1 is DFQATT and CDR2 is SNEGSKA (reference sequence). V gave up 6 bases and J gave up 2 bases, with 11 bases separating them. The CDR3 region has the DNA TGCAGTGCATTAAGGGGCGCCTACGAGCAGTACTTC. Its translation: CSALRGAYEQYF.

This clonotype was found many times. J is TRBJ1-6 and V is TRBV2; D unclear. The germline gives CDR1 SNHLY, CDR2 FYNNEI. Trimming cost V 6 bases and J 7 bases, with 7 bases left between them. The CDR3 spans 12 residues. CDR3 DNA sequence: TGTGCCAGCAGGAAAGTGAATTCACCCCTCCACTTT. Translating it yields CASRKVNSPLHF.

This clonotype occurred once. The genes are TRBV20-1 and TRBJ1-1; D unclear. V dropped 3 bases and J dropped 4 bases, with 12 bases sitting between them. Germline values: CDR1 DFQATT, CDR2 SNEGSKA (reference sequence). CDR3 size: 13 residues. The CDR3 nucleotides are TGCAGTGCTAGCTCACCGTTGTTCACTGAAGCTTTCTTT. Amino acid sequence: CSASSPLFTEAFF.

V usage is TRBV11-2 and J usage is TRBJ2-1; 8 bases match TRBD2. The CDR3 is 17 residues long. The germline CDR1 and CDR2 sequences are SGHAT and FQNNGV. J lost 0 bases, V lost 8 bases, and 12 bases had no gene match. The CDR3 DNA reads as TGTGCCAGCGACTGGTCGGGGGGGCTCAGCTCCTACAATGAGCAGTTCTTC. Protein: CASDWSGGLSSYNEQFF.

This clonotype came up many times. The gene calls are TRBV7-2 and TRBJ2-1; 7 bases align to TRBD2. Germline CDR1 and CDR2: SGHTA and FQGNSA. The CDR3 consists of 16 residues. J was trimmed by 2 bases and V by 1 base; bases with no gene match: 5. CDR3: CASSLEWGGAYNEQFF. The CDR3 DNA follows: TGTGCCAGCAGCTTAGAATGGGGGGGGGCCTACAATGAGCAGTTCTTC.

This clonotype has at least ten counts. CDR3 DNA: TGTGCCAGCAGTGAAGAGTCATTCGGGGGAAAACTGTTTTTT. Translation: CASSEESFGGKLFF. The chain uses TRBV2 and TRBJ1-4; possibly TRBD1 for D (5 bases). The germline V gene encodes CDR1 SNHLY and CDR2 FYNNEI. The CDR3 runs 14 residues. The germline V and J ends were trimmed by 1 base and 10 bases, with 13 bases remaining between them.

This clonotype was picked up many times. The chain joins TRBV18 to TRBJ1-2; D not certain. The CDR3 extends over 13 amino acids. Germline V lookup: CDR1 KGHSH, CDR2 LQKENI. V lost 2 bases and J lost 6, with 10 bases in between. The CDR3 nucleotides read TGTGCCAGCTCACCAAACGAGCAGGATGGCTACACCTTC. It is translated as CASSPNEQDGYTF. Full variable domain (outside the CDR3, taken from reference TRBV18 and TRBJ1-2): NAGVMQNPRHLVRRRGQEARLRCSPMKGHSHVYWYRQLPEEGLKFMVYLQKENIIDESGMPKERFSAEFPKEGPSILRIQQVVRGDSAAYFCASSPNEQDGYTFGSGTRLTVV.

CDR3: CASSIDPVAGELFF. Written as DNA, the CDR3 is TGTGCCAGTAGTATAGATCCGGTCGCCGGGGAGCTGTTTTTT. The V and J genes are TRBV19 and TRBJ2-2; D is unclear. Germline V CDR1 and CDR2: LNHDA, SQIVND (reference sequence). Trimming shortened V by 0 bases and J by 6 bases, and 8 bases separated the two germline ends. The CDR3 contains 14 residues.

This clonotype was counted ten times or more. The chain couples TRBV5-1 to TRBJ1-1, with 11 positions matching TRBD1. This CDR3 is 15 amino acids long. CDR1 SGHRS and CDR2 YFSETQ come from the germline V gene. V shed 4 bases and J 5 bases; nucleotides not matched to a gene: 7. The DNA of the CDR3 is TGCGCCAGCAGCCAGACGGGACAGGGGGGTACTGAAGCTTTCTTT. Protein: CASSQTGQGGTEAFF.

This clonotype occurred many times. The chain joins TRBV20-1 to TRBJ2-7; 8 bases agree with TRBD2. This CDR3 is built from 15 residues. The germline gives CDR1 DFQATT, CDR2 SNEGSKA (reference sequence). Losses at the gene ends were 4 bases for V and 0 bases for J; bases not matched to a gene: 8. The CDR3 region has the DNA TGCAGTGCTATAAAGGCGGGACTAGTCTCCTACGAGCAGTACTTC. Encoded protein: CSAIKAGLVSYEQYF.

The chain links TRBV5-1 to TRBJ1-1; D is unresolved. V shed 1 base and J shed 7 bases, with 17 bases lying between them. Looked up from germline, CDR1 is SGHRS and CDR2 is YFSETQ. CDR3 size: 15 residues. The CDR3 is CASSLSPTRRDEAFF. The CDR3 coding sequence is TGCGCCAGCAGCTTGAGCCCCACAAGGAGGGATGAAGCTTTCTTT.

In this sample, this clonotype turned up many times. The chain combines TRBV11-2 with TRBJ1-2; 11 bases fit TRBD1. Germline trimming cut 5 bases from V and 7 bases from J; bases unmatched to any gene: 3. The CDR3 extends over 13 amino acids. The germline V gene encodes CDR1 SGHAT and CDR2 FQNNGV. This CDR3 reads CASSTGTGGGYTF. In DNA, the CDR3 is TGTGCCAGCAGCACAGGGACAGGGGGTGGCTACACCTTC.

This clonotype showed up many times. The chain uses TRBV3-1 and TRBJ2-3; D may be TRBD1 (6 bases). V gave up 1 base and J gave up 4 bases, with 12 bases separating them. The CDR3 is made up of 15 amino acids. Germline CDR1 and CDR2: LGHDT and YNNKEL (reference sequence). The CDR3 protein is CASSQVAKGADTQYF. The CDR3 DNA reads TGTGCCAGCAGCCAAGTCGCCAAGGGGGCAGATACGCAGTATTTT.

This clonotype was seen ten or more times. The V call is TRBV20-1, the J call TRBJ1-2; D unresolved. The CDR3 has 12 residues. CDR1 is DFQATT, CDR2 SNEGSKA, per germline (reference sequence). Trimming took off 3 bases at V and 7 bases at J, with 12 bases between the two ends. CDR3 bases: TGCAGTGCTAGCCCCCTTGAGGGTGGCTACACCTTC. Protein: CSASPLEGGYTF.

This clonotype was picked up many times. The chain links TRBV5-4 to TRBJ2-7; 7 nucleotides line up with TRBD2. Per germline, CDR1 SGHNT and CDR2 YYREEE (reference sequence). Losses at the gene ends were 4 bases for V and 0 bases for J; bases not matched to a gene: 4. The CDR3 contains 14 residues. Here the CDR3 DNA reads TGTGCCAGCAGCCTCCGGGACTACTCCTACGAGCAGTACTTC. Residues: CASSLRDYSYEQYF. Supplemented by reference TRBV5-4 and TRBJ2-7, the full variable domain reads ETGVTQSPTHLIKTRGQQVTLRCSSQSGHNTVSWYQQALGQGPQFIFQYYREEENGRGNFPPRFSGLQFPNYSSELNVNALELDDSALYLCASSLRDYSYEQYFGPGTRLTVT.

The sample holds a few counts of this clonotype. A read error is possible here, since a much larger clone lies one base away. The rearrangement joins TRBV6-5 to TRBJ1-1, with 10 bases that match TRBD1. Trimming at V came to 2 bases and at J to 3 bases, leaving 0 bases not matched to a gene. The CDR3 runs 14 residues. In germline, CDR1 is MNHEY, CDR2 SVGAGI. The CDR3 loop reads CASSYGQGDTEAFF. CDR3 coding DNA: TGTGCCAGCAGTTACGGACAGGGGGACACTGAAGCTTTCTTT.

This clonotype appeared many times. The gene calls are TRBV20-1 and TRBJ2-1, with 15 bases aligning to TRBD2. The trim removed 5 bases at V and 4 bases at J, leaving 12 bases unmatched. The germline gives CDR1 DFQATT, CDR2 SNEGSKA (reference sequence). The CDR3 is made up of 18 amino acids. CDR3 protein: CSAVGTSGGRYPYNEQFF. DNA of the CDR3: TGCAGTGCTGTGGGGACTAGCGGGGGGCGCTACCCTTACAATGAGCAGTTCTTC.

This clonotype was counted many times. Given a much more abundant clone one base away, this may be a read error. The rearrangement links TRBV2 to TRBJ1-2, with 7 bases identical to TRBD1. The length of the CDR3 is 13 residues. Germline V lookup: CDR1 SNHLY, CDR2 FYNNEI. V dropped 4 bases and J dropped 4; count of bases not matched to a gene: 3. The CDR3, as DNA: TGTGCCAGCAGTGCGGGACAGACCTATGGCTACACCTTC. It specifies CASSAGQTYGYTF.

This clonotype was seen many times. The chain uses TRBV29-1 and TRBJ2-7; no firm D call. The CDR3 runs 13 residues. Germline assignment: CDR1 SQVTM and CDR2 ANQGSEA. The germline V and J ends were trimmed by 7 bases and 2 bases, with 15 bases remaining between them. For the CDR3, the DNA is TGCAGCGCCCATGTGGAGCCACCCTACGAGCAGTACTTC. Residues: CSAHVEPPYEQYF.

This clonotype was observed many times. The chain uses TRBV3-1 and TRBJ1-1; TRBD1 matches at 8 bases. This CDR3 has 16 residues. Germline V gene sequence: CDR1 LGHDT, CDR2 YNNKEL (reference sequence). The V segment lost 4 bases and the J segment 4 bases; nucleotides outside the gene matches: 11. The DNA for the CDR3 is TGTGCCAGCAGCCTCGACAGGGGAGGGGTGGGCACTGAAGCTTTCTTT. Encoded protein: CASSLDRGGVGTEAFF.

This clonotype was seen at least ten times. Here the CDR3 reads CASSFPRGGTEQFF. CDR3 bases: TGTGCCAGCAGCTTCCCACGGGGGGGGACTGAGCAGTTCTTC. The chain links TRBV13 to TRBJ2-1; 8 positions agree with TRBD2. There are 14 residues in the CDR3. Germline CDR1 PRHDT, CDR2 FYEKMQ (reference sequence). V lost 3 bases to trimming and J lost 9 bases; unmatched junction nucleotides: 7.

This clonotype was counted ten times or more. The V and J genes are TRBV3-1 and TRBJ1-1, with D perhaps TRBD1 (5 bases). Per germline, CDR1 LGHDT and CDR2 YNNKEL (reference sequence). The ends were cut back, 4 bases at V and 4 bases at J, with 13 bases in the middle. The CDR3 sequence is 14 residues long. The DNA of the CDR3 is TGTGCCAGCAGCCCCGGGGGAACAAGCACTGAAGCTTTCTTT. Translation: CASSPGGTSTEAFF.

This clonotype was detected many times. The chain has TRBV12-5 and TRBJ1-4; a possible D gene is TRBD1 (5 bases). The germline V gene encodes CDR1 LGHNT and CDR2 FRNRAP. V lost 5 bases and J lost 5, with 12 bases in between. The CDR3 is 14 residues long. Here the CDR3 reads CASGGRGLNEKLFF. CDR3 DNA sequence: TGTGCTAGTGGTGGAAGGGGCCTGAATGAAAAACTGTTTTTT.

With respect to this clonotype: This likely came from a read error, as a far larger clone is one base away. The chain uses TRBV2 and TRBJ2-7; no definite D call. CDR1 is SNHLY and CDR2 is FYNNEI in the germline V gene. The V end lost 6 bases, the J end lost 6 bases, and 15 bases lay between the germline ends. The CDR3 runs to 13 residues. The CDR3 region has the DNA TGTGCCAGCAGCTTAGATCAAGGGCGCGAGCAGTACTTC. Its translation is CASSLDQGREQYF.

The chain has TRBV2 and TRBJ1-1; TRBD1 is a possible D gene (6 bases). The CDR3 sequence is 15 residues long. CDR1 is SNHLY and CDR2 is FYNNEI in the germline V gene. V was cut by 7 bases and J by 3 bases, with 18 bases left in between. CDR3 DNA: TGTGCCAGCATTCCAGCGGGGGCGATGGACACTGAAGCTTTCTTT. This encodes CASIPAGAMDTEAFF.

The table lists this clonotype with many counts. This sequence joins TRBV6-2 or TRBV6-3 and TRBJ2-3; 10 bases line up with TRBD2. The CDR3 runs 16 residues. The germline V gene has CDR1 MNHEY and CDR2 SVGEGT. The junction had 1 base not matched to a gene; V was cut back by 0 bases and J by 1 base. The DNA of the CDR3 is TGTGCCAGCAGTTACTCGGGGACTAGCGGCACAGATACGCAGTATTTT. It specifies CASSYSGTSGTDTQYF.

This clonotype was picked up many times. The chain has TRBV6-5 and TRBJ1-5; D not certain. The CDR3 extends over 15 amino acids. Trimming took 0 bases from V and 3 from J, leaving 9 bases between them. Germline lookup yields CDR1 MNHEY and CDR2 SVGAGI. In DNA, the CDR3 is TGTGCCAGCAGTTACTCAGGGCAGCTCAATCAGCCCCAGCATTTT. This gives the protein CASSYSGQLNQPQHF.

The chain carries TRBV6-1 and TRBJ2-7, with TRBD2 matching over 12 bases. This CDR3 is 16 amino acids long. Germline values: CDR1 MNHNS, CDR2 SASEGT. J was trimmed by 7 bases and V by 7 bases; bases with no gene match: 14. CDR3 sequence: CASTHSSSGRADEQYF. CDR3 nucleotide sequence: TGTGCCAGCACCCACTCGTCTAGCGGGAGGGCCGATGAGCAGTACTTC.